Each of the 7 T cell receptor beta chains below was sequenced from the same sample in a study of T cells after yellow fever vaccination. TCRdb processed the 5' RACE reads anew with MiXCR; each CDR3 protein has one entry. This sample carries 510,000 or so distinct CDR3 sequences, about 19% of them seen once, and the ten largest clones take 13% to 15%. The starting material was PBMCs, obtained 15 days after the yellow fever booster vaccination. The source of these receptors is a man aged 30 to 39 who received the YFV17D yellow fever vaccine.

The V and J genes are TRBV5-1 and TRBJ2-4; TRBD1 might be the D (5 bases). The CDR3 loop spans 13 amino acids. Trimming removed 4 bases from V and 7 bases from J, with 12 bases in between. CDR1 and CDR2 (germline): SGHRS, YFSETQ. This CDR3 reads CASSVFQGNIQYF. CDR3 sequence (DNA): TGCGCCAGCAGCGTATTCCAGGGTAACATTCAGTACTTC.

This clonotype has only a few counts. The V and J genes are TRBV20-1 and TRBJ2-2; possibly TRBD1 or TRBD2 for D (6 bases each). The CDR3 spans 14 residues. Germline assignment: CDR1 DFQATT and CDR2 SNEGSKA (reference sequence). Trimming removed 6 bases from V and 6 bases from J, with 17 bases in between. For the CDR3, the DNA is TGCAGTGCCAAACAGGGAGGTGCAGCCGGGGAGCTGTTTTTT. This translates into CSAKQGGAAGELFF.

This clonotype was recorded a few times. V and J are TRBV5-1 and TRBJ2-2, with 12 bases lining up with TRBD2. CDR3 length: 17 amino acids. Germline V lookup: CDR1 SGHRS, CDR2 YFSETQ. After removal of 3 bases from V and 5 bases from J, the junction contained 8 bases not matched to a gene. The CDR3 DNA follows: TGCGCCAGCAGCTCACTAGCGGGAGGCCTTGGGACCGGGGAGCTGTTTTTT. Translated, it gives CASSSLAGGLGTGELFF.

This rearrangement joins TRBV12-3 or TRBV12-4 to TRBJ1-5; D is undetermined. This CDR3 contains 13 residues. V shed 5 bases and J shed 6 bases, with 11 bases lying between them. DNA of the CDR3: TGTGCCAGCAGTCTGTCTCAAGGTCAGCCCCAGCATTTT. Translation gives CASSLSQGQPQHF.

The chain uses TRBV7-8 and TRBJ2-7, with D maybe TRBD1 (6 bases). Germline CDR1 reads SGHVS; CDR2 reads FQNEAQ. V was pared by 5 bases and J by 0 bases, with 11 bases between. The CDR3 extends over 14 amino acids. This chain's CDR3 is CASSVRDNSYEQYF. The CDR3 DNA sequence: TGTGCCAGCAGCGTCCGGGACAACTCCTACGAGCAGTACTTC.

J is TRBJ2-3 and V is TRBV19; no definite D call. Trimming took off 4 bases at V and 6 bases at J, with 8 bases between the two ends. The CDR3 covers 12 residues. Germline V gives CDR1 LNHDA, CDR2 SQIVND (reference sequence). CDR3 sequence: CASSNGMDTQYF. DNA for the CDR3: TGTGCCAGTAGTAATGGGATGGATACGCAGTATTTT.

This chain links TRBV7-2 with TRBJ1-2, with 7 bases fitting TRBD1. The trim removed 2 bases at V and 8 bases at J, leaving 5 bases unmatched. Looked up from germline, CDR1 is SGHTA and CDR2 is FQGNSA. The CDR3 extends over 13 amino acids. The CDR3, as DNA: TGTGCCAGCAGCTTAAGACAGGGAGAAGGCTACACCTTC. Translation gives CASSLRQGEGYTF.